This TCR beta chain was captured by sequencing in a study of radiation and T cells in renal cell carcinoma. Looking at the study overall: Nephrectomy followed 15 Gy stereotactic body radiation by 4 weeks. Findings and caveats of the study: No pretreatment tumor biopsies were available for baseline clonotypes.

CDR1 is MNHNY and CDR2 is SVGAGI in the germline V gene (reference sequence). CDR3 length equals 13 residues. J was trimmed by 3 bases and V by 6 bases; bases with no gene match: 5. Concerning this clone itself: The antigen remains undetermined.

Specified time point: blood 2 weeks post-SBRT. Treatment reported: 15 Gy SBRT to primary tumor, nephrectomy 4 weeks later. After SBRT, blood was collected at 2 and 4 weeks, plus baseline. This table comes from immunoSEQ multiplex PCR, and its TCRdb copy is limited to in-frame clones, with some not included. The sample records roughly 130,000 clones, about 88% being singletons. The sequences come from blood, collected from a patient whose treatment included radiotherapy and nephrectomy. This TCR came from a woman in her 70s with renal cell carcinoma. The J gene is TRBJ2-7, the V gene TRBV6-6, with 7 bases aligning to TRBD1. This chain's CDR3 is CASRLTGNYEQYF. CDR3 DNA sequence: TGTGCCAGCAGACTGACAGGGAACTACGAGCAGTACTTC.